This entry lists 27 T cell receptor beta chains sequenced from one sample in a study of blood T cell repertoires in COVID-19. Assay used: immunoSEQ multiplex PCR; TCRdb lists only in-frame clones, some missing. This table has about 120,000 clones, roughly 83% appearing once. What was sequenced was peripheral blood. Receptor source: a man between 35 and 55 years old with active or convalescent COVID-19.

This chain uses TRBV19 with TRBJ2-7; 10 nucleotides match TRBD1. Germline values: CDR1 LNHDA, CDR2 SQIVND (reference sequence). The CDR3 totals 15 residues. J lost 2 bases, V lost 5 bases, and 6 bases had no gene match. CDR3 nucleotide sequence: TGTGCCAGTAGTTATCCGGGACAGGGGACCTACGAGCAGTACTTC. Translated, it gives CASSYPGQGTYEQYF.

The chain has TRBV7-9 and TRBJ1-4; 11 bases agree with TRBD1. The CDR3 runs 18 residues. Germline V gene sequence: CDR1 SEHNR, CDR2 FQNEAQ (reference sequence). V was pared by 1 base and J by 5 bases, with 9 bases of the junction left unmatched. The DNA for the CDR3 is TGTGCCAGCAGCTTAGTCCGGGACAGGGGGAATAGGAATGAAAAACTGTTTTTT. This codes for CASSLVRDRGNRNEKLFF.

The genes are TRBV5-1 and TRBJ1-3; D remains ambiguous. This CDR3 has 16 residues. Looked up from germline, CDR1 is SGHRS and CDR2 is YFSETQ. Trimming shortened V by 2 bases and J by 2 bases, and 14 bases separated the two germline ends. CDR3 residues: CASSFLNTTAGNTIYF. The CDR3 nucleotides are TGCGCCAGCAGCTTCCTCAACACTACCGCTGGAAACACCATATATTTT.

The chain carries TRBV5-1 and TRBJ2-5, with TRBD2 matching over 10 bases. CDR1 and CDR2 from the germline V gene are SGHRS and YFSETQ. J lost 2 bases, V lost 6 bases, and 4 bases had no gene match. The length of the CDR3 is 14 residues. The DNA of the CDR3 is TGCGCCAGCACCCGGACTAGCGGACAAGAGACCCAGTACTTC. Its protein product is CASTRTSGQETQYF.

The chain employs TRBV3-1 (or the pseudogene TRBV3-2) and TRBJ2-1; TRBD2 matches at 7 bases. Germline CDR1 LGHDT, CDR2 YNNKEL (reference sequence). This CDR3 is built from 16 residues. J gave up 4 bases and V 0 bases, and 6 bases lay outside the gene matches. The CDR3 is CASSQDSGGPYNEQFF. For the CDR3, the DNA is TGTGCCAGCAGCCAAGATTCGGGGGGTCCGTACAATGAGCAGTTCTTC.

V usage is TRBV25-1 and J usage is TRBJ2-3; 8 bases match TRBD1. Germline CDR1 and CDR2: MGHDK and SYGVNS. Trimming took 2 bases from V and 2 from J; bases not matched to a gene: 3. The CDR3 contains 15 residues. For the CDR3, the DNA is TGTGCCAGCAGTGAAACGACAGGGGTCACAGATACGCAGTATTTT. This codes for CASSETTGVTDTQYF.

The gene calls are TRBV9 and TRBJ2-1; no firm D call. The germline gives CDR1 SGDLS, CDR2 YYNGEE. Trimming pared 0 bases from V and 9 bases from J, leaving 10 bases between. CDR3 size: 13 residues. CDR3 amino acids: CASSVAPSGEQFF. CDR3 sequence (DNA): TGTGCCAGCAGCGTAGCCCCCTCGGGTGAGCAGTTCTTC.

This clone has just one count. This CDR3 is CASSQRKTEAFF. CDR3 nucleotides: TGTGCCAGCAGTCAGCGGAAGACTGAAGCTTTCTTT. The chain combines TRBV6-5 with TRBJ1-1, with no clear D. V lost 5 bases and J 5 bases, leaving 9 bases between the germline ends. Germline CDR1 MNHEY, CDR2 SVGAGI. The CDR3 is made up of 12 amino acids.

There are a few counts of this clone. This chain uses TRBV18 with TRBJ2-7; perhaps TRBD2 as D (6 bases). V gave up 1 base and J gave up 5 bases, with 9 bases separating them. This CDR3 is built from 13 residues. Looked up from germline, CDR1 is KGHSH and CDR2 is LQKENI. The CDR3 spells CASSPLLADEQYF. CDR3 DNA sequence: TGTGCCAGCTCACCACTACTAGCTGACGAGCAGTACTTC.

V is TRBV2 and J is TRBJ1-3; D is unresolved. The CDR3 runs to 15 residues. Trimming stripped 10 bases from V and 2 bases from J, with 18 bases between. Per the germline V gene, CDR1 is SNHLY and CDR2 is FYNNEI. The CDR3 sequence is CATARALLAGNTIYF. CDR3 bases: TGTGCCACCGCGAGGGCCCTCCTAGCTGGAAACACCATATATTTT.

The V and J genes are TRBV19 and TRBJ1-2; maybe TRBD1 (5 bases). V lost 3 bases and J 1 base, leaving 6 bases between the germline ends. The CDR3 extends over 13 amino acids. Germline V gives CDR1 LNHDA, CDR2 SQIVND (reference sequence). The CDR3 DNA follows: TGTGCCAGTAGTATCAGGGATAACTATGGCTACACCTTC. Its protein product is CASSIRDNYGYTF.

This clone turned up a few times. This rearrangement joins TRBV30 to TRBJ1-6; D not resolved. The CDR3 has 14 residues. The V and J ends lost 2 bases and 7 bases respectively, with 12 bases between them. Germline CDR1 and CDR2: GTSNPN and SVGIG (reference sequence). CDR3 residues: CAWSMAELNSPLHF. The CDR3 bases are TGTGCCTGGAGTATGGCCGAATTAAATTCACCCCTCCACTTT.

Turning to this clone: Other DNA sequences in this sample translate to the same CDR3. The rearrangement links TRBV28 to TRBJ1-1; TRBD1 might be the D (6 bases). This CDR3 is built from 13 residues. CDR1 and CDR2 (germline): MDHEN, SYDVKM. The V and J ends lost 6 bases and 0 bases respectively, with 8 bases between them. The CDR3 protein is CASRQGMNTEAFF. The CDR3 region has the DNA TGTGCCAGCAGGCAGGGGATGAACACTGAAGCTTTCTTT.

This chain joins TRBV6-2 or TRBV6-3 and TRBJ1-5; TRBD1 aligns across 8 bases. The CDR3 is 17 residues long. Trimming removed 10 bases from V and 0 bases from J; junction bases left unmatched: 14. Germline CDR1 and CDR2: MNHEY and SVGEGT. In DNA, the CDR3 is TGTGCCACCAGACCTCCTCAGGGGGCCCATAGCAATCAGCCCCAGCATTTT. This gives the protein CATRPPQGAHSNQPQHF.

The chain uses TRBV4-2 and TRBJ2-5, with 11 bases matching TRBD2. Germline CDR1 and CDR2: LGHNA and YNFKEQ. Losses at the gene ends were 0 bases for V and 1 base for J; bases not matched to a gene: 4. This CDR3 spans 17 amino acids. The CDR3 nucleotides read TGTGCCAGCAGCCAAGATACGACTAGCGGGACCCAAGAGACCCAGTACTTC. Its protein product is CASSQDTTSGTQETQYF.

This chain uses TRBV7-9 with TRBJ1-2; 10 positions match TRBD1. The CDR3 has 17 residues. Losses at the gene ends were 2 bases for V and 4 bases for J; bases not matched to a gene: 10. The germline gives CDR1 SEHNR, CDR2 FQNEAQ (reference sequence). CDR3 bases: TGTGCCAGCAGCTTATTATTCGAAGGACAGGGGGTCTATGGCTACACCTTC. Translation: CASSLLFEGQGVYGYTF.

V gene TRBV6-2 or TRBV6-3 combines with J gene TRBJ2-2; D ambiguous. V dropped 3 bases and J dropped 3 bases, with 8 bases sitting between them. Germline loops: CDR1 MNHEY, CDR2 SVGEGT. This CDR3 spans 14 amino acids. The CDR3 coding sequence is TGTGCCAGCAGTTATATGACTGACACCGGGGAGCTGTTTTTT. This codes for CASSYMTDTGELFF.

In this sample, this clone turned up once. The rearrangement joins TRBV30 to TRBJ1-2, with TRBD1 identical over 9 bases. Germline CDR1 reads GTSNPN; CDR2 reads SVGIG (reference sequence). Germline trimming cut 3 bases from V and 7 bases from J; bases unmatched to any gene: 9. This CDR3 contains 14 residues. CDR3 sequence: CAWRATGTGIGYTF. The CDR3 region has the DNA TGTGCCTGGAGAGCGACCGGGACAGGGATTGGCTACACCTTC.

This chain uses TRBV19 with TRBJ1-5; 7 nucleotides align to TRBD1. Trimming took 1 base from V and 2 from J; bases not matched to a gene: 5. The CDR3 extends over 16 amino acids. CDR1 and CDR2 from the germline V gene are LNHDA and SQIVND (reference sequence). CDR3 DNA: TGTGCCAGTAGTATAGGGGGGACAGTCCGCAATCAGCCCCAGCATTTT. Translated: CASSIGGTVRNQPQHF.

V is TRBV19 and J is TRBJ1-5; D unresolved. CDR3 length: 15 amino acids. V was cut by 2 bases and J by 1 base, with 9 bases left in between. Germline CDR1 and CDR2: LNHDA and SQIVND (reference sequence). CDR3 in DNA: TGTGCCAGTAGTATAACCGCCAGGAGCAATCAGCCCCAGCATTTT. This sequence encodes CASSITARSNQPQHF.

The rearrangement joins TRBV24-1 to TRBJ2-5, with D possibly matching TRBD2 (7 bases). V dropped 5 bases and J dropped 5 bases, with 17 bases sitting between them. The length of the CDR3 is 15 residues. Per the germline V gene, CDR1 is KGHDR and CDR2 is SFDVKD. The CDR3 protein is CATSGRGGVSETQYF. As DNA, the CDR3 is TGTGCCACCAGTGGTAGAGGGGGGGTGTCGGAGACCCAGTACTTC.

V gene TRBV7-9 combines with J gene TRBJ1-1; D is perhaps TRBD1 (5 bases). This CDR3 is 14 amino acids long. V was shortened by 5 bases and J by 4 bases, with 14 bases between the two germline ends. Germline loops: CDR1 SEHNR, CDR2 FQNEAQ (reference sequence). Here the CDR3 reads CASSHSGFATEAFF. CDR3 nucleotides: TGTGCCAGCAGCCATTCAGGGTTCGCCACTGAAGCTTTCTTT.

The chain couples TRBV29-1 to TRBJ2-1; D perhaps matches TRBD1 (8 bases). The V gene's germline CDR1 is SQVTM and CDR2 ANQGSEA. V was cut by 1 base and J by 8 bases, with 21 bases left in between. The CDR3 consists of 16 residues. This chain's CDR3 is CSVEALDWTGRDEQFF. CDR3 bases: TGCAGCGTTGAAGCCCTGGACTGGACAGGGAGGGATGAGCAGTTCTTC.

This chain uses TRBV6-6 with TRBJ1-5; D is unresolved. The germline V gene encodes CDR1 MNHNY and CDR2 SVGAGI (reference sequence). Trimming took off 4 bases at V and 2 bases at J, with 12 bases between the two ends. The CDR3 covers 15 residues. CDR3 in amino acids: CASSSRAGGNQPQHF. The CDR3 nucleotides are TGTGCCAGCAGTTCCCGGGCGGGTGGCAATCAGCCCCAGCATTTT.

The CDR3 reads CASSGDGGVVQPQHF. CDR3 bases: TGTGCCAGCAGCGGTGATGGAGGGGTCGTCCAGCCCCAGCATTTT. V usage is TRBV9 and J usage is TRBJ1-5, with D perhaps TRBD1 (5 bases). In germline, CDR1 is SGDLS, CDR2 YYNGEE. There are 15 residues in the CDR3. The V end was cut by 3 bases, the J end by 7 bases, with 17 bases between.

A single count supports this clone. The V gene is TRBV5-6, the J gene TRBJ2-6; D uncertain. V was pared by 0 bases and J by 0 bases, with 13 bases between. Germline V gene data show CDR1 as SGHDT and CDR2 as YYEEEE. This CDR3 is built from 18 residues. In DNA, the CDR3 is TGTGCCAGCAGCTTGGCCCAGAGAGGAATCTCTGGGGCCAACGTCCTGACTTTC. It translates to CASSLAQRGISGANVLTF.

V gene TRBV28 combines with J gene TRBJ2-3, with unresolved D. The CDR3 has 13 residues. Trimming removed 2 bases from V and 2 bases from J, with 5 bases in between. The germline V gene encodes CDR1 MDHEN and CDR2 SYDVKM. In nucleotides, the CDR3 is TGTGCCAGCAGTTTACAGAACACAGATACGCAGTATTTT. Translating gives CASSLQNTDTQYF. Filled out from reference TRBV28 and TRBJ2-3, the complete variable domain reads DVKVTQSSRYLVKRTGEKVFLECVQDMDHENMFWYRQDPGLGLRLIYFSYDVKMKEKGDIPEGYSVSREKKERFSLILESASTNQTSMYLCASSLQNTDTQYFGPGTRLTVL.